The 20 T cell receptor beta chains in this list originate from one sample, sequenced in a study of shared clonotypes between healthy human individuals. The repertoire was sequenced with immunoSEQ multiplex PCR; TCRdb's copy has only in-frame clones and lacks some. The sample includes some 660,000 clones, approximately 73% of them seen just once. Material: memory CD4+ T cells sorted from blood. As to subset: CD45RA-negative fraction. The receptors were gathered from a woman aged 25 to 39 in good health.

This chain links TRBV28 with TRBJ1-1; a weak D match, TRBD1 (5 bases). Trimming removed 11 bases at V and 0 bases at J, with 16 bases between. Per germline, CDR1 MDHEN and CDR2 SYDVKM. CDR3 length equals 14 residues. The CDR3 DNA reads as TGTGCCGCAGGGCAGAGCATCATGAACACTGAAGCTTTCTTT. Its protein product is CAAGQSIMNTEAFF. The complete variable domain, with remaining parts taken from reference TRBV28 and TRBJ1-1, reads DVKVTQSSRYLVKRTGEKVFLECVQDMDHENMFWYRQDPGLGLRLIYFSYDVKMKEKGDIPEGYSVSREKKERFSLILESASTNQTSMYLCAAGQSIMNTEAFFGQGTRLTVV.

This sequence joins TRBV2 and TRBJ2-1, with 10 nucleotides matching TRBD2. This CDR3 is 15 amino acids long. From germline, CDR1 is SNHLY and CDR2 FYNNEI. Germline trimming cut 5 bases from V and 9 bases from J; bases unmatched to any gene: 10. The CDR3 here is CASSRTSGVLGEQFF. The CDR3 DNA reads TGTGCCAGCAGTCGCACTAGCGGGGTGCTGGGTGAGCAGTTCTTC.

Turning to this clone: With a much larger clone just one base away, this may be a read error. The chain couples TRBV14 to TRBJ2-6; 8 bases agree with TRBD1. The CDR3 loop spans 19 amino acids. CDR1 SGHDN and CDR2 FVKESK come from the germline V gene. CDR3: CASSRTDRGLFSEANVLTF. The CDR3 region has the DNA TGTGCCAGCAGCCGAACCGACAGGGGACTCTTTTCTGAGGCCAACGTCCTGACTTTC.

CDR3 bases: TGCGCCAGCAGCTTGGCCAGAGGGGTCGAGCAGTACTTC. It is translated as CASSLARGVEQYF. This chain joins TRBV5-1 and TRBJ2-7; D is possibly TRBD1 or TRBD2 (5 bases each). CDR3 length equals 13 residues. The ends were cut back, 0 bases at V and 6 bases at J, with 10 bases in the middle. Germline loops: CDR1 SGHRS, CDR2 YFSETQ.

The chain is built from TRBV5-4 and TRBJ2-7; D is possibly TRBD2 (6 bases). CDR3 size: 13 residues. V lost 0 bases and J 3 bases, leaving 7 bases between the germline ends. CDR1 is SGHNT and CDR2 is YYREEE in the germline V gene (reference sequence). The CDR3 nucleotides read TGTGCCAGCAGCTTGGGGCGGGACTACGAGCAGTACTTC. This translates into CASSLGRDYEQYF.

V usage is TRBV5-4 and J usage is TRBJ2-2; the D gene is possibly TRBD2 (6 bases). Germline loops: CDR1 SGHNT, CDR2 YYREEE (reference sequence). This CDR3 is built from 16 residues. Trimming shortened V by 1 base and J by 0 bases, and 10 bases separated the two germline ends. CDR3 coding DNA: TGTGCCAGCAGCTTGCCCAGCGGGTCGAACACCGGGGAGCTGTTTTTT. It is translated as CASSLPSGSNTGELFF.

The chain has TRBV13 and TRBJ1-1; TRBD1 matches at 8 bases. This CDR3 comprises 14 residues. Germline loops: CDR1 PRHDT, CDR2 FYEKMQ (reference sequence). With 6 bases clipped from V and 5 bases from J, the junction kept 8 bases outside the gene matches. CDR3 residues: CASSHNRGKTEAFF. The CDR3 nucleotides are TGTGCCAGCAGTCATAACAGGGGGAAAACTGAAGCTTTCTTT.

The V and J genes are TRBV19 and TRBJ1-3, with D uncertain. Germline V CDR1 and CDR2: LNHDA, SQIVND (reference sequence). The CDR3 loop spans 16 amino acids. V was trimmed by 5 bases and J by 4 bases, leaving 18 bases between them. In nucleotides, the CDR3 is TGTGCCAGTAGTTTCTACGGGTCGGACGGGGGAAACACCATATATTTT. Residues: CASSFYGSDGGNTIYF.

The sample holds a few counts of this clone. The gene calls are TRBV7-9 and TRBJ1-4, with D uncertain. The CDR3 is 19 residues long. Germline assignment: CDR1 SEHNR and CDR2 FQNEAQ (reference sequence). Trimming cost V 1 base and J 8 bases, with 26 bases left between them. CDR3 coding DNA: TGTGCCAGCAGCTTAGGTGCCATTTTGGGATCGAGTCGTAAGGAAAAACTGTTTTTT. Protein product: CASSLGAILGSSRKEKLFF.

This clone was counted only a few times. CDR3: CASSDSVRGADTQYF. DNA for the CDR3: TGTGCCAGCAGTGACTCGGTCAGGGGGGCAGATACGCAGTATTTT. The J gene is TRBJ2-3, the V gene TRBV6-4; a possible D gene is TRBD1 (7 bases). Deletions cut 0 bases from V and 4 bases from J, with 11 bases between. The CDR3 sequence is 15 residues long. The germline gives CDR1 MRHNA, CDR2 SNTAGT.

The V and J genes are TRBV10-3 and TRBJ2-1; D may correspond to TRBD1 or TRBD2 (5 bases each). Germline CDR1 is ENHRY and CDR2 is SYGVKD. V lost 3 bases to trimming and J lost 7 bases, with 16 bases between them. CDR3 length: 15 amino acids. This CDR3 is CAISEKGTSQNEQFF. For the CDR3, the DNA is TGTGCCATCAGTGAAAAAGGGACCTCTCAGAATGAGCAGTTCTTC.

The V and J genes are TRBV10-3 and TRBJ2-3, with 11 bases lining up with TRBD2. Germline lookup yields CDR1 ENHRY and CDR2 SYGVKD. With 5 bases clipped from V and 2 bases from J, the junction kept 15 bases outside the gene matches. The CDR3 extends over 19 amino acids. CDR3 coding DNA: TGTGCCATCAGTCGACTAGCGGGATCCGGGCAGGGTTCCACAGATACGCAGTATTTT. Protein sequence: CAISRLAGSGQGSTDTQYF.

The V gene is TRBV25-1, the J gene TRBJ2-5; 11 bases line up with TRBD2. The CDR3 spans 17 residues. CDR1 is MGHDK and CDR2 is SYGVNS in the germline V gene. The V gene end was trimmed by 3 bases and the J gene end by 2 bases; junction bases not matched to a gene: 8. The CDR3 region is CASSDDLGLAAQETQYF. DNA of the CDR3: TGTGCCAGCAGTGATGATTTGGGACTAGCGGCTCAAGAGACCCAGTACTTC.

This clone was picked up a small number of times. The limits of the CDR3 on the DNA are not certain, so only TCRdb's listed CDR3 is given. This chain connects TRBV5-1 to TRBJ1-4. Per the germline V gene, CDR1 is SGHRS and CDR2 is YFSETQ. The CDR3 is 14 residues long, ends included. The CDR3 protein is CASSFGAGREKLFF.

Details on this clone: Other DNA sequences within the sample encode an identical CDR3. The gene calls are TRBV18 and TRBJ1-2; D not certain. The germline V and J ends were trimmed by 3 bases and 2 bases, with 7 bases remaining between them. Germline V gene data show CDR1 as KGHSH and CDR2 as LQKENI. CDR3 size: 13 residues. CDR3 DNA sequence: TGTGCCAGCTCACCGGGAGGAAACTATGGCTACACCTTC. It yields the protein CASSPGGNYGYTF.

The chain couples TRBV29-1 to TRBJ2-5, with D unclear. Germline V gene lookup returns CDR1 SQVTM and CDR2 ANQGSEA. The CDR3 is 12 amino acids. Trimming shortened V by 6 bases and J by 5 bases, and 13 bases separated the two germline ends. The CDR3 nucleotides read TGCAGCGTGGGTAGTGGCGGCGAGACCCAGTACTTC. Its protein is CSVGSGGETQYF.

Only one count was recorded for this clone. This chain uses TRBV19 with TRBJ1-4, with 7 nucleotides matching TRBD1. CDR1 LNHDA and CDR2 SQIVND come from the germline V gene (reference sequence). The CDR3 covers 15 residues. The V and J ends lost 1 base and 6 bases, in that order; junction bases with no gene match: 5. CDR3 protein: CASSIGPQGDEKLFF. Written as DNA, the CDR3 is TGTGCCAGTAGTATAGGTCCCCAGGGGGATGAAAAACTGTTTTTT.

The chain is built from TRBV6-5 and TRBJ2-7; D is ambiguous. Trimming took 5 bases from V and 4 from J, leaving 9 bases between them. The germline gives CDR1 MNHEY, CDR2 SVGAGI. The CDR3 has 12 residues. The CDR3 loop reads CASSLTIYEQYF. The CDR3 DNA is TGTGCCAGCAGTCTGACAATTTACGAGCAGTACTTC.

This chain links TRBV18 with TRBJ2-2, with TRBD1 identical over 7 bases. Germline V gene data show CDR1 as KGHSH and CDR2 as LQKENI. This CDR3 is 16 amino acids long. The V segment lost 4 bases and the J segment 4 bases; nucleotides outside the gene matches: 9. CDR3 sequence reads: CASSLGQASGTGELFF. CDR3 coding DNA: TGTGCCAGCTCACTTGGACAGGCGTCGGGCACCGGGGAGCTGTTTTTT.

J is TRBJ1-2 and V is TRBV9; TRBD1 is a possible D gene (5 bases). Germline V gene data show CDR1 as SGDLS and CDR2 as YYNGEE. The ends were cut back, 3 bases at V and 8 bases at J, with 8 bases in the middle. This CDR3 has 11 amino acids. CDR3 DNA: TGTGCCAGCAGCGGGGGACGCGGCTACACCTTC. It codes for CASSGGRGYTF.